This T cell receptor beta chain originates from a study of blood T cell repertoires in COVID-19. In the authors' workflow: Scientists estimated how many nucleated cells there were by amplifying reference gene primers. Clones were sequenced by immunoSEQ multiplex PCR, and TCRdb holds only the in-frame ones, with some missing. That table supplies the V and J calls and clone size; D and trimming were determined from the DNA. The sample yields roughly 100,000 clones, around nine tenths seen once. Germline lookup yields CDR1 WNHNN and CDR2 SYGVQD (reference sequence). V lost 10 bases to trimming and J lost 5 bases; unmatched junction nucleotides: 13. The CDR3 has 16 residues.

The gene calls are TRBV10-1 and TRBJ2-5; 13 bases agree with TRBD2. The material sequenced was peripheral blood. The sequence was obtained from an older woman with acute or convalescent COVID-19. CDR3 sequence (DNA): TGCGCCACCTCGAGGACTAGCGGGGGCGGTAGGGAGACCCAGTACTTC. Its translation is CATSRTSGGGRETQYF.